This T cell receptor beta chain came from a study of shared clonotypes between healthy human individuals. Repertoires were generated with immunoSEQ multiplex PCR, while TCRdb's copy carries only in-frame clones and drops some. The sample shows over a million clones, around 97% of them seen only once. In regard to this clone: The junction departs from germline at one end; a sequencing error may be responsible.

Germline lookup yields CDR1 KGHSH and CDR2 LQKENI. The length of the CDR3 is 13 residues. The chain has TRBV18 and TRBJ1-1, with a possible D match to TRBD1 (5 bases). Specimen: naive CD4+ T cells sorted from blood. Subset defined: CD45RA+ positively selected. This clonotype was obtained from a man aged 25-45 years in good health. The CDR3 spells CASSPDKQVPGEF. DNA for the CDR3: TGTGCCAGCTCACCAGATAAACAGGTCCCCGGGGAGTTT.